This T cell receptor beta chain was obtained from a study of T cell responses to AZD1222 COVID-19 vaccine. Study-level results: Females made up more of the donors, who were largely white British, and clonal diversity may have come out too low. Regions left unmutated in variants are reportedly the target of nearly half of spike-specific TCRs.

Some clones are missing from TCRdb's copy, which holds only in-frame ones; the method was immunoSEQ multiplex PCR. The table has approximately 77,000 clones, more than 85% seen once. Pooling was applied to second doses at about 4 or about 12 weeks. This clone was observed a handful of times. Its antigen remains unidentified. Germline values: CDR1 SGHAT, CDR2 FQNNGV. There are 14 residues in the CDR3. Deletions cut 5 bases from V and 7 bases from J, with 17 bases between. Material: peripheral blood, obtained 28 days after the second AZD1222 dose. The chain couples TRBV11-2 to TRBJ1-1; unclear D gene. The clonotype was recovered from an adult who received the AZD1222 COVID-19 vaccine. CDR3 loop: CASSQNRALVEAFF. The CDR3, as DNA: TGTGCCAGCAGCCAGAACCGGGCTCTGGTTGAAGCTTTCTTT.